This T cell receptor beta chain comes out of a study of shared clonotypes between healthy human individuals. Across the whole study: The people who gave samples were two women and three men aged 18 to 49. Findings and limits, study-wide: The study drew on few donors, limiting represented genetic and exposure-history diversity.

A note on this clone: Its specificity is not known.

Splitting the CD4+ cells yielded a CD45RA+ naive subset and a CD45RA-negative memory subset. The CDR3 totals 15 residues. Germline CDR1 and CDR2: SGHNT and YYREEE (reference sequence). The V and J ends lost 0 bases and 2 bases, in that order; junction bases with no gene match: 3. Researchers ran the assay at a deep level. Assay used: immunoSEQ multiplex PCR; TCRdb lists only in-frame clones, some missing. The table shows about 1.5 million clones, with approximately 98% occurring only once. The sequence came from a young man in good health. The chain employs TRBV5-4 and TRBJ2-7; 9 bases are shared with TRBD2. Sequencing was done on a sample of naive CD4+ T cells sorted from blood. The subset here: CD45RA+ positively selected. The CDR3 protein is CASSLGASGTYEQYF. The CDR3 bases are TGTGCCAGCAGCTTGGGGGCTAGCGGGACCTACGAGCAGTACTTC.